The entry that follows covers one T cell receptor (beta chain) sequence. Its antigen is not known. This CDR3 is built from 15 residues. Germline-derived CDR1 and CDR2 are MNHNY and SVGAGI (reference sequence). The trim removed 6 bases at V and 5 bases at J, leaving 8 bases unmatched. The data belong to a study of blood T cells in healthy people across ages. Study results and limitations: Observed TCR beta diversity showed a strong correlation with the percentage of naive T cells as measured by flow cytometry. Higher diversity, along with more naive CD4+ cells, distinguished long-lived donors from aged donors.

With each sample, at least 5 micrograms of total RNA were extracted. Sample-barcoded 5' priming and a J-beta primer mix drove a second PCR of roughly 7 to 11 cycles. TCRdb re-analysed the 5' RACE reads in MiXCR, keeping a single row per CDR3 protein. The table has 1.8 million or so distinct CDR3 sequences, 35% to 50% seen once; the top ten hold roughly 23%. The TCR comes from a human donor in good health. The chain carries TRBV6-6 and TRBJ2-3; 10 positions match TRBD2. Material: blood. The CDR3 bases are TGTGCCAGCAGGGAGCGGGGGGGCGGTTTAGATACGCAGTATTTT. Translation: CASRERGGGLDTQYF.